The clone carrying this TCR beta chain turned up a few times. Antigen specificity is unknown. This entry is derived from a study of T-cell reconstitution after alpha-beta-depleted transplantation in children. Unique molecular identifiers were used to barcode this TCRbeta library. TCRdb re-called the PCR reads through MiXCR, storing one row per CDR3 protein. The sample has roughly 250,000 distinct CDR3 sequences, less than 9% seen once. Study conclusions and caveats: Some patients' high day-60 TCRbeta diversity was attributed to recipient cells surviving conditioning. Approximately two months post-transplant, alpha-beta T cells reportedly originated from several hundred expanded graft clones. The authors attributed T-cell counts and diversity one year after transplant mostly to newly produced T cells.

V was clipped by 4 bases and J by 4 bases; unmatched bases: 9. The CDR3 contains 17 residues. The germline gives CDR1 ENHRY, CDR2 SYGVKD. This clonotype was obtained from a male patient younger than 18 who had a stem cell transplant for acute lymphoblastic leukemia, so the T cells may come from the graft donor. The chain joins TRBV10-3 to TRBJ2-1, with 11 nucleotides matching TRBD1. The sample in question was PBMCs, mostly from graft donor cells, obtained 180 days after TCRalphabeta/CD19-depleted stem cell transplant. The CDR3 here is CAISATSGTGGYNEQFF. The CDR3 DNA follows: TGTGCCATCAGTGCAACCTCCGGGACAGGGGGGTACAATGAGCAGTTCTTC.